The 29 T cell receptor beta chains below were found in one sample sequenced in a study of T cells after yellow fever vaccination. From the 5' RACE reads, TCRdb called clonotypes with MiXCR, one entry per CDR3 protein. The profile shows around 200,000 distinct CDR3 sequences, about 11% of them singletons. This specimen consisted of CD8+ T cells sorted from PBMCs, obtained 15 days after the yellow fever booster vaccination. The source of these receptors is a man aged 18 to 29 who received the YFV17D yellow fever vaccine.

The chain carries TRBV4-1 and TRBJ2-3; 12 bases are shared with TRBD2. The CDR3 has 15 amino acids. V shed 6 bases, J shed 2 bases, and the junction held 3 bases outside the gene matches. CDR1 MGHRA and CDR2 YSYEKL come from the germline V gene. CDR3 sequence (DNA): TGCGCCAGCAGACGGACTAGCGGGGACACAGATACGCAGTATTTT. This codes for CASRRTSGDTDTQYF.

The chain uses TRBV19 and TRBJ2-7, with a possible D match to TRBD2 (5 bases). V dropped 3 bases and J dropped 4 bases, with 7 bases sitting between them. The CDR3 runs 12 residues. Germline V gene lookup returns CDR1 LNHDA and CDR2 SQIVND (reference sequence). DNA of the CDR3: TGTGCCAGTAGTATGGCGGGTTACGAGCAGTACTTC. This translates into CASSMAGYEQYF.

The chain recombines TRBV4-3 with TRBJ2-1; TRBD2 agrees at 7 bases. This CDR3 contains 17 residues. Germline V gene sequence: CDR1 LGHNA, CDR2 YSLEER. After removal of 0 bases from V and 6 bases from J, the junction contained 11 bases not matched to a gene. The CDR3 DNA reads TGCGCCAGCAGCCAAGATCGGGCGGGGGTACTCGCCAATGAGCAGTTCTTC. This encodes CASSQDRAGVLANEQFF.

In this sample, this clonotype turned up many times. The chain joins TRBV20-1 to TRBJ2-1, with TRBD1 as a possible D gene (6 bases). V was pared by 6 bases and J by 1 base, with 13 bases between. The CDR3 contains 14 residues. Germline CDR1 and CDR2: DFQATT and SNEGSKA (reference sequence). CDR3 loop: CSAVGGSSYNEQFF. The CDR3 bases are TGCAGTGCCGTAGGGGGTTCGTCCTACAATGAGCAGTTCTTC.

A few counts support this clonotype. The gene calls are TRBV7-8 and TRBJ2-1, with 7 bases lining up with TRBD2. The germline gives CDR1 SGHVS, CDR2 FQNEAQ. The CDR3 is made up of 13 amino acids. V dropped 5 bases and J dropped 6; count of bases not matched to a gene: 4. The CDR3 sequence is CASSAGTTNEQFF. CDR3 DNA sequence: TGTGCCAGCAGCGCCGGGACTACCAATGAGCAGTTCTTC.

V is TRBV6-5 and J is TRBJ1-1; D unresolved. Germline CDR1 MNHEY, CDR2 SVGAGI. The CDR3 contains 14 residues. V was trimmed by 7 bases and J by 0 bases, leaving 12 bases between them. The CDR3 reads CASTPMGMNTEAFF. The CDR3 bases are TGTGCCAGCACCCCCATGGGAATGAACACTGAAGCTTTCTTT.

The chain joins TRBV4-1 to TRBJ1-1; D is undetermined. The ends were cut back, 4 bases at V and 1 base at J, with 10 bases in the middle. Germline loops: CDR1 MGHRA, CDR2 YSYEKL. The CDR3 loop spans 14 amino acids. The CDR3 coding sequence is TGCGCCAGCAGCCTATCGGCGGAGAACACTGAAGCTTTCTTT. Its protein is CASSLSAENTEAFF.

The chain links TRBV24-1 to TRBJ2-3; maybe TRBD2 (6 bases). CDR3 length: 14 residues. Trimming shortened V by 3 bases and J by 12 bases, and 18 bases separated the two germline ends. CDR1 and CDR2 from the germline V gene are KGHDR and SFDVKD. CDR3 in amino acids: CATSDGHRDGGQYF. In DNA form, the CDR3 reads TGTGCCACCAGTGATGGGCACCGGGACGGGGGACAGTATTTT.

The chain employs TRBV2 and TRBJ2-7; no definite D call. The germline V gene has CDR1 SNHLY and CDR2 FYNNEI. The CDR3 extends over 11 amino acids. V was pared by 8 bases and J by 4 bases, with 9 bases between. The CDR3 here is CASEEGYEQYV. DNA for the CDR3: TGTGCCAGCGAAGAAGGATACGAGCAGTACGTC.

This clonotype was recorded many times. V usage is TRBV7-8 and J usage is TRBJ2-7, with 12 bases fitting TRBD1. With 3 bases clipped from V and 4 bases from J, the junction kept 7 bases outside the gene matches. Germline CDR1 is SGHVS and CDR2 is FQNEAQ. The CDR3 sequence is 16 residues long. The CDR3 sequence is CASSFNRDRGLYEQYF. The CDR3 DNA reads TGTGCCAGCAGCTTTAACCGGGACAGGGGGCTTTACGAGCAGTACTTC. The entire variable domain, with the rest obtained from reference TRBV7-8 and TRBJ2-7, is as follows: GAGVSQSPRYKVAKRGQDVALRCDPISGHVSLFWYQQALGQGPEFLTYFQNEAQLDKSGLPSDRFFAERPEGSVSTLKIQRTQQEDSAVYLCASSFNRDRGLYEQYFGPGTRLTVT.

This chain joins TRBV11-2 and TRBJ1-4, with a weak D call TRBD1 (5 bases). The CDR3 extends over 13 amino acids. Germline CDR1 reads SGHAT; CDR2 reads FQNNGV. The germline V and J ends were trimmed by 5 bases and 8 bases, with 12 bases remaining between them. CDR3 protein: CASSPNGGEKLFF. The CDR3 DNA reads as TGTGCCAGCAGCCCAAACGGGGGAGAAAAACTGTTTTTT.

A few counts support this clonotype. V and J are TRBV21-1 and TRBJ2-7; no check of the table's D call, TRBD1, against the DNA was made. TRBV21-1 has pseudogene status. This CDR3 is built from 15 residues. The CDR3 DNA sequence: TGTGCCAGCAGCAAGAGAGACAGGGCGGCTAACGAGCAGTACGTC. This encodes CASSKRDRAANEQYV.

J is TRBJ2-3 and V is TRBV7-6; D unclear. V shed 0 bases and J shed 2 bases, with 6 bases lying between them. CDR3 length: 14 residues. The germline V gene has CDR1 SGHVS and CDR2 FNYEAQ. The chain's CDR3 is CASSLAADTDTQYF. The CDR3 nucleotides read TGTGCCAGCAGCTTAGCGGCGGACACAGATACGCAGTATTTT.

The rearrangement uses TRBV7-3 and TRBJ2-1, with D perhaps TRBD2 (7 bases). V dropped 2 bases and J dropped 9 bases, with 14 bases sitting between them. Germline CDR1 reads SGHTA; CDR2 reads FQGTGA. This CDR3 has 14 residues. CDR3 DNA: TGTGCCAGCAGCTTAGGGGGGGCCTCGCCTGAGCAGTTCTTC. Protein product: CASSLGGASPEQFF.

A few counts support this clonotype. The V and J genes are TRBV9 and TRBJ2-5; 11 bases agree with TRBD2. Losses at the gene ends were 3 bases for V and 1 base for J; bases not matched to a gene: 5. This CDR3 has 16 amino acids. Germline CDR1 and CDR2: SGDLS and YYNGEE. CDR3 sequence (DNA): TGTGCCAGCAGCGCAGAGACTAGCGGGGTCCAAGAGACCCAGTACTTC. It is translated as CASSAETSGVQETQYF.

This clonotype was counted between two and nine times. The gene calls are TRBV9 and TRBJ2-5; D is perhaps TRBD2 (6 bases). The V end was cut by 4 bases, the J end by 1 base, with 14 bases between. There are 15 residues in the CDR3. Germline values: CDR1 SGDLS, CDR2 YYNGEE. The CDR3 loop is CASSSRGGAQETQYF. For the CDR3, the DNA is TGTGCCAGCAGCTCAAGAGGAGGGGCCCAAGAGACCCAGTACTTC.

This chain uses TRBV19 with TRBJ2-5, with TRBD1 matching 7 bases. V lost 7 bases and J lost 2; bases outside the gene matches: 4. Germline values: CDR1 LNHDA, CDR2 SQIVND (reference sequence). The CDR3 loop spans 13 amino acids. CDR3 sequence: CASTPGGQETQYF. The CDR3, as DNA: TGTGCCAGTACCCCAGGGGGTCAAGAGACCCAGTACTTC.

The sample holds a few counts of this clonotype. V and J are TRBV24-1 and TRBJ1-4, with a tentative D call TRBD1 (6 bases). V was trimmed by 7 bases and J by 4 bases, leaving 18 bases between them. This CDR3 is 16 amino acids long. Germline V gene data show CDR1 as KGHDR and CDR2 as SFDVKD. CDR3 in DNA: TGTGCCACCAGAGGTGATCGGGCCAGGGGTAATGAAAAACTGTTTTTT. This translates into CATRGDRARGNEKLFF.

This chain links TRBV4-1 with TRBJ2-1; D gene uncertain. Germline CDR1 and CDR2: MGHRA and YSYEKL. V lost 1 base and J 2 bases, leaving 12 bases between the germline ends. The CDR3 extends over 16 amino acids. CDR3: CASSQVVQNPYNEQFF. In nucleotides, the CDR3 is TGCGCCAGCAGCCAAGTCGTGCAGAACCCCTACAATGAGCAGTTCTTC.

This clonotype was counted many times. The chain employs TRBV11-2 and TRBJ2-5, with D perhaps matching TRBD2 (6 bases). This CDR3 region has 15 residues. Germline-derived CDR1 and CDR2 are SGHAT and FQNNGV. V shed 3 bases and J shed 4 bases, with 15 bases lying between them. The DNA for the CDR3 is TGTGCCAGCAGCTTCGACATAGCGGCACGAGAGACCCAGTACTTC. The encoded protein is CASSFDIAARETQYF.

This clonotype occurred many times. The CDR3 reads CASSTGLADTGELFF. The CDR3 DNA reads as TGTGCCAGCAGTACGGGACTAGCGGACACCGGGGAGCTGTTTTTT. This chain connects TRBV6-2 or TRBV6-3 to TRBJ2-2; the match to TRBD2 covers 11 bases. Germline CDR1 is MNHEY and CDR2 is SVGEGT. The CDR3 contains 15 residues. V shed 5 bases and J 3 bases; nucleotides not matched to a gene: 2.

Only a few counts were recorded for this clonotype. This chain connects TRBV6-2 or TRBV6-3 to TRBJ2-1, with 8 bases matching TRBD2. The J segment lost 4 bases and the V segment lost 2 bases, leaving 4 bases of the junction unmatched. There are 15 residues in the CDR3. CDR1 and CDR2 from the germline V gene are MNHEY and SVGEGT. The CDR3 loop is CASSYDSGAYNEQFF. CDR3 DNA: TGTGCCAGCAGTTACGATAGCGGGGCATACAATGAGCAGTTCTTC.

This clonotype has more than one count but fewer than ten. The genes are TRBV20-1 and TRBJ1-5, with D possibly matching TRBD1 (5 bases). The CDR3 is made up of 14 amino acids. Deletions cut 0 bases from V and 4 bases from J, with 10 bases between. Germline V gene lookup returns CDR1 DFQATT and CDR2 SNEGSKA (reference sequence). CDR3 loop: CSARDGAENQPQHF. The DNA of the CDR3 is TGCAGTGCTAGAGACGGGGCAGAGAATCAGCCCCAGCATTTT.

The sample holds a few counts of this clonotype. The V and J genes are TRBV14 and TRBJ2-7, with D possibly being TRBD1 or TRBD2 (5 bases each). Germline values: CDR1 SGHDN, CDR2 FVKESK. This CDR3 comprises 14 residues. V shed 1 base and J shed 3 bases, with 10 bases lying between them. The chain's CDR3 is CASSQGRGDYEQYV. The CDR3 coding sequence is TGTGCCAGCAGCCAAGGCCGAGGGGACTACGAGCAGTACGTC.

V and J are TRBV4-3 and TRBJ1-4; D not resolved. The CDR3 is 15 residues long. In germline, CDR1 is LGHNA, CDR2 YSLEER. The V end lost 0 bases, the J end lost 8 bases, and 13 bases lay between the germline ends. The CDR3 sequence: CASSQDSLPAEKLFF. CDR3 nucleotide sequence: TGCGCCAGCAGCCAAGATTCGTTGCCGGCCGAAAAACTGTTTTTT.

This clonotype was counted a few times. The V call is TRBV27, the J call TRBJ1-5; D is undetermined. The germline V and J ends were trimmed by 0 bases and 7 bases, with 7 bases remaining between them. CDR1 and CDR2 (germline): MNHEY, SMNVEV (reference sequence). The CDR3 loop spans 13 amino acids. The CDR3 DNA reads TGTGCCAGCAGTTTATCCGGGTGGCAGCCCCAGCATTTT. Its protein product is CASSLSGWQPQHF.

V is TRBV3-1 and J is TRBJ2-3; TRBD1 matches 10 bases. From germline, CDR1 is LGHDT and CDR2 YNNKEL (reference sequence). The CDR3 has 16 residues. V was clipped by 3 bases and J by 2 bases; unmatched bases: 5. This CDR3 reads CASSHGTGAYTDTQYF. CDR3 nucleotides: TGTGCCAGCAGCCACGGGACAGGGGCCTACACAGATACGCAGTATTTT.

This clonotype was seen only a few times. The genes are TRBV2 and TRBJ1-1; possible D gene TRBD1, 5 bases. The V end lost 6 bases, the J end lost 2 bases, and 13 bases lay between the germline ends. Germline lookup yields CDR1 SNHLY and CDR2 FYNNEI. CDR3 length: 14 amino acids. The CDR3 nucleotides are TGTGCCAGCAGGGCCCCGACAGTTAACACTGAAGCTTTCTTT. It translates to CASRAPTVNTEAFF. Variable domain in full (rest from reference TRBV2 and TRBJ1-1): EPEVTQTPSHQVTQMGQEVILRCVPISNHLYFYWYRQILGQKVEFLVSFYNNEISEKSEIFDDQFSVERPDGSNFTLKIRSTKLEDSAMYFCASRAPTVNTEAFFGQGTRLTVV.

The J gene is TRBJ2-2, the V gene TRBV5-5; 7 bases agree with TRBD1. This CDR3 spans 13 amino acids. Germline V gene sequence: CDR1 SGHKS, CDR2 YYEKEE (reference sequence). The V segment lost 8 bases and the J segment 3 bases; nucleotides outside the gene matches: 4. CDR3 DNA sequence: TGTGCCAGTCAGGGGGTGGACACCGGGGAGCTGTTTTTT. It translates to CASQGVDTGELFF.